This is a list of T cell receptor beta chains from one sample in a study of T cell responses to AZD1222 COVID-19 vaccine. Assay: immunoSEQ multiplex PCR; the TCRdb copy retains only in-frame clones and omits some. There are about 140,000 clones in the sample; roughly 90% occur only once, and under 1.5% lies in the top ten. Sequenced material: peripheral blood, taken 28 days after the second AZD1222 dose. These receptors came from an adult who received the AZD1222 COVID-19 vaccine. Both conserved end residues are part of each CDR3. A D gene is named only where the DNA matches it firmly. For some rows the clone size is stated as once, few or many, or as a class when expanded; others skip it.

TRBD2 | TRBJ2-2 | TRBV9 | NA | CASSVGLALSNTGELFF | TGTGCCAGCAGCGTAGGACTAGCGTTGAGTAACACCGGGGAGCTGTTTTTT
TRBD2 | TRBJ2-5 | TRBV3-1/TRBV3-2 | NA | CASSHGTSGSLAETQYF | TGTGCCAGCAGCCATGGGACTAGCGGGAGTCTAGCGGAGACCCAGTACTTC
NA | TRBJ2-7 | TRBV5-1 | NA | CASSSGPIVEQYF | TGCGCCAGCAGCTCAGGACCGATTGTGGAGCAGTACTTC
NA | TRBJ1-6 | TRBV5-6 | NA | CASSLRVEGSPLHF | TGTGCCAGCAGCTTGAGGGTTGAGGGTTCACCCCTCCACTTT
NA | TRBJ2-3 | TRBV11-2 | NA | CASSRGGAGTDTQYF | TGTGCCAGCAGCCGAGGTGGGGCCGGCACAGATACGCAGTATTTT
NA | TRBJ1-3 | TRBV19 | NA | CASRMSSRFSGNTIYF | TGTGCCAGTAGGATGAGCAGTCGTTTCTCTGGAAACACCATATATTTT
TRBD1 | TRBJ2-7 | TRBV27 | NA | CASSDSSTGPYEQYF | TGTGCCAGCAGTGACTCCTCGACAGGGCCCTACGAGCAGTACTTC
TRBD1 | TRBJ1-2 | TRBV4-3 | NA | CASSQRSGTGSLGYTF | TGCGCCAGCAGCCAGAGAAGCGGGACAGGTTCCCTTGGCTACACCTTC
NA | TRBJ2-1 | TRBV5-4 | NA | CASSLTDYNEQFF | TGTGCCAGCAGCTTGACGGACTACAATGAGCAGTTCTTC
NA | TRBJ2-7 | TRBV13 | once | CASSLLGAYEQYF | TGTGCCAGCAGCTTACTGGGGGCTTACGAGCAGTACTTC
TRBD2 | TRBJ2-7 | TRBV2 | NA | CASSDDGRTSYEQYF | TGTGCCAGCAGTGACGACGGGAGGACCTCCTACGAGCAGTACTTC
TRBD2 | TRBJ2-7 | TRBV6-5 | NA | CASRRLAKSHEQYF | TGTGCCAGCAGGAGACTAGCTAAATCCCACGAGCAGTACTTC
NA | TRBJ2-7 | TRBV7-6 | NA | CASSQSAGAPYEQYF | TGTGCCAGCAGCCAAAGCGCGGGGGCTCCCTACGAGCAGTACTTC
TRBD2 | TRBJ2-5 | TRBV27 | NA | CASRRAGGRQETQYF | TGTGCCAGCAGGAGGGCGGGAGGGCGGCAGGAGACCCAGTACTTC
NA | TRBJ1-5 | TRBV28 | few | CASRPDTLISPSYF | TGTGCCAGCAGGCCAGACACTCTAATCAGCCCCTCGTATTTT
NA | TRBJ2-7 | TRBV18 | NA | CASSPRDSYEQYF | TGTGCCAGCTCACCTAGGGACTCCTACGAGCAGTACTTC
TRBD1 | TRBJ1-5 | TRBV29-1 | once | CSAGGNQPQHF | TGCAGCGCAGGGGGAAATCAGCCCCAGCATTTT
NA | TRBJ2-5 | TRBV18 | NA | CASSPSWGGARGETQYF | TGTGCCAGCTCACCATCCTGGGGGGGGGCGAGGGGAGAGACCCAGTACTTC
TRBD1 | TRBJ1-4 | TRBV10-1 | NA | CASSANGQGREKLFF | TGCGCCAGCAGTGCTAACGGACAGGGCCGTGAAAAACTGTTTTTT
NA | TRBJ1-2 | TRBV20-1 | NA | CSASKGADYGYTF | TGCAGTGCTAGTAAAGGGGCAGACTATGGCTACACCTTC
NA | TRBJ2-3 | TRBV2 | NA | CASSNGQRRITDTQYF | TGTGCCAGCAGTAATGGACAGCGCCGAATCACAGATACGCAGTATTTT
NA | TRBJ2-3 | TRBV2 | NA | CASSEYGLITDTQYF | TGTGCCAGCAGTGAATATGGACTGATAACAGATACGCAGTATTTT
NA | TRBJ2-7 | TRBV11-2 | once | CASSQPREGAPEEPYEQYF | TGTGCCAGCAGCCAACCTAGGGAGGGGGCACCCGAAGAGCCCTACGAGCAGTACTTC
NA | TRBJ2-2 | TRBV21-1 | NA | CASRPPGQGYGELFF | TGTGCCAGCAGACCTCCGGGACAGGGTTACGGGGAGCTGTTTTTT
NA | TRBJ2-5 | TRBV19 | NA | CASSTDGVSLAQYF | TGTGCCAGTAGCACGGACGGCGTCAGTCTGGCCCAGTACTTC
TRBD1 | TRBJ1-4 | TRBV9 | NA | CASSVGGQGAPANEKLFF | TGTGCCAGCAGCGTAGGGGGGCAGGGGGCTCCGGCTAATGAAAAACTGTTTTTT
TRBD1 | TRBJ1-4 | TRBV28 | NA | CASSLETGRNEKLFF | TGTGCCAGCAGTTTAGAGACAGGGAGAAATGAAAAACTGTTTTTT
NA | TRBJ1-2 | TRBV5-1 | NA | CASSFDRSSYGYTF | TGCGCCAGCAGCTTTGACAGATCTTCATATGGCTACACCTTC
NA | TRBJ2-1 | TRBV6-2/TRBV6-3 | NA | CASSNDPQTHYNEQFF | TGTGCCAGCAGTAACGACCCTCAGACCCATTACAATGAGCAGTTCTTC
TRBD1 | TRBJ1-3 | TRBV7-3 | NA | CASSPGTDSGNTIYF | TGTGCCAGCAGTCCTGGGACAGACTCTGGAAACACCATATATTTT
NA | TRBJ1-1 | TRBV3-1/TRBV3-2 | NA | CASSQVGAENTEAFF | TGTGCCAGCAGCCAAGTCGGTGCAGAGAACACTGAAGCTTTCTTT